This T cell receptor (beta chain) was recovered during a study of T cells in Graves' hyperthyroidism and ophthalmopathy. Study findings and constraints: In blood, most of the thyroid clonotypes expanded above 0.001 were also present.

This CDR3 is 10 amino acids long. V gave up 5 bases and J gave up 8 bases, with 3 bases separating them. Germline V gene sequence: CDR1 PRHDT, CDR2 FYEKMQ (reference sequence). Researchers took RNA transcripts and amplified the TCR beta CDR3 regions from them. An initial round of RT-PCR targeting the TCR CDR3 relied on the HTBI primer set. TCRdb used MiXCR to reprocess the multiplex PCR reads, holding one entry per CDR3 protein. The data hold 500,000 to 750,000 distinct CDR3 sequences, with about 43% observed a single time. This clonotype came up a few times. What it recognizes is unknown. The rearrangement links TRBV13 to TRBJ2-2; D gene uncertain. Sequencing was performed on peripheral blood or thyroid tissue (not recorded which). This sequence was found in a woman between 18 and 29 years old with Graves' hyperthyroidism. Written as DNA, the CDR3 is TGTGCCAGCAGCAAAGGGGAGCTGTTTTTT. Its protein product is CASSKGELFF.